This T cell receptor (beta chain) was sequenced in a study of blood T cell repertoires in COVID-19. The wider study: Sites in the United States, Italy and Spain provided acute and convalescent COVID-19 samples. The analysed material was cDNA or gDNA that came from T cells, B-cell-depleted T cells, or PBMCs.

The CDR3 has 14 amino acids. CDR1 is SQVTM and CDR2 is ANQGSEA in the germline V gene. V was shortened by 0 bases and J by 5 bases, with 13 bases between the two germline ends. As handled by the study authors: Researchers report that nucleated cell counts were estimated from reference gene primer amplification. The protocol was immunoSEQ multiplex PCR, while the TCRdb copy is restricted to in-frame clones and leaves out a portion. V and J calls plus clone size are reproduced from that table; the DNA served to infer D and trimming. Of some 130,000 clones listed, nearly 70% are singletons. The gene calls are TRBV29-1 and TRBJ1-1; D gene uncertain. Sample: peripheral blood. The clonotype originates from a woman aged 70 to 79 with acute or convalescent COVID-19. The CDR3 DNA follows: TGCAGCGTTGAAGATCCGAGGGAGAGGACTGAAGCTTTCTTT. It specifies CSVEDPRERTEAFF.